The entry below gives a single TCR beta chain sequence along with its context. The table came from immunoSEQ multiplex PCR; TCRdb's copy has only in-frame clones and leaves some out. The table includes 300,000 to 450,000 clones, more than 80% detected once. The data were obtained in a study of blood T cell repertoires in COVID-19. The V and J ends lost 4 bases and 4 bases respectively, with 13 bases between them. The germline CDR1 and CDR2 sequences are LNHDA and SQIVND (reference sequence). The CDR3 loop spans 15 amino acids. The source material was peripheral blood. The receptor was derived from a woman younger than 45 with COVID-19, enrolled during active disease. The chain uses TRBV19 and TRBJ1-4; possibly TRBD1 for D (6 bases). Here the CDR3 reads CASSTGGTVNEKLFF. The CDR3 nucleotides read TGTGCCAGTAGTACGGGGGGCACGGTTAATGAAAAACTGTTTTTT. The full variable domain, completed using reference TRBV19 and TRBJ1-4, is DGGITQSPKYLFRKEGQNVTLSCEQNLNHDAMYWYRQDPGQGLRLIYYSQIVNDFQKGDIAEGYSVSREKKESFPLTVTSAQKNPTAFYLCASSTGGTVNEKLFFGSGTQLSVL.